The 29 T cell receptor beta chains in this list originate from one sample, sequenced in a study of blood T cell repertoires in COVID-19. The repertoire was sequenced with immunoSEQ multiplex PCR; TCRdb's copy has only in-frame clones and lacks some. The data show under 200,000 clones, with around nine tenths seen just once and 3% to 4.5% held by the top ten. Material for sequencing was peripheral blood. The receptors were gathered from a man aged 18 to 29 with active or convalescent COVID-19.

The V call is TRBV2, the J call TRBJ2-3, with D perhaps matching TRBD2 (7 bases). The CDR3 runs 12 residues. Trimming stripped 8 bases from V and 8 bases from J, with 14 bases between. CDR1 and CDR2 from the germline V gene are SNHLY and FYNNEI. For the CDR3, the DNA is TGTGCCAGCGGAGGGGGGGTGGTTACGCAGTATTTT. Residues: CASGGGVVTQYF.

Here the CDR3 reads CASSLDRGFANYGYTF. The CDR3 region has the DNA TGTGCCAGCAGCCTGGACAGGGGGTTTGCTAACTATGGCTACACCTTC. The chain uses TRBV3-1 (or the pseudogene TRBV3-2) and TRBJ1-2; TRBD1 matches 10 bases. The CDR3 runs 16 residues. With V trimmed by 4 bases and J by 0 bases, 5 bases remained unmatched. CDR1 is LGHDT and CDR2 is YNNKEL in the germline V gene (reference sequence).

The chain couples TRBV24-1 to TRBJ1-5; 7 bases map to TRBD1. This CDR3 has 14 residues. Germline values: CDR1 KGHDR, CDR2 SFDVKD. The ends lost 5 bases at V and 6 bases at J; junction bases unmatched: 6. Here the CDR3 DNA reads TGTGCCACCAGTGGTCCGACAGGGAGTCAGCCCCAGCATTTT. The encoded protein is CATSGPTGSQPQHF.

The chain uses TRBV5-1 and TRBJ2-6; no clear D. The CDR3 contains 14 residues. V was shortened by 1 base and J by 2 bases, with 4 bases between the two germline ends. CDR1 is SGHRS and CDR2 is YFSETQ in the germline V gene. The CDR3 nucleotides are TGCGCCAGCAGCTTGCAGGCTGGGGCCAACGTCCTGACTTTC. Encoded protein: CASSLQAGANVLTF.

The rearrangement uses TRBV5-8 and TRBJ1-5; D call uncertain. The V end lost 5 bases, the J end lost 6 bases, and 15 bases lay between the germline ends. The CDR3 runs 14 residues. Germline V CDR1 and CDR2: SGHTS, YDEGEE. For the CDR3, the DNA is TGTGCCAGCAGTTCTACCGGGAGTTTTCAGCCCCAGCATTTT. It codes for CASSSTGSFQPQHF.

As DNA, the CDR3 is TGTGCCAGCAGTGATATCGCCAGAACTGCGGACAATCAGCCCCAGCATTTT. Protein sequence: CASSDIARTADNQPQHF. V is TRBV2 and J is TRBJ1-5; no reliable D call. The V gene lost 3 bases and the J gene lost 3 bases, with 18 bases spanning the gap. CDR1 and CDR2 (germline): SNHLY, FYNNEI. There are 17 residues in the CDR3.

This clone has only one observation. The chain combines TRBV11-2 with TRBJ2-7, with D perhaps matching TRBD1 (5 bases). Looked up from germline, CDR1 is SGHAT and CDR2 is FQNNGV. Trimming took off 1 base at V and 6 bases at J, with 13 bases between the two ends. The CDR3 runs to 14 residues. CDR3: CASSLGGRAREQYV. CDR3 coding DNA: TGTGCCAGCAGCTTAGGCGGCAGGGCTCGCGAGCAGTACGTC.

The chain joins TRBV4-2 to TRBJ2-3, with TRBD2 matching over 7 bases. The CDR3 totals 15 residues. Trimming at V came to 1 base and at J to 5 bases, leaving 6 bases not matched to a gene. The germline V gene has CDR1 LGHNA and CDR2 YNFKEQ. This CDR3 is CASSQAAGVGDTQYF. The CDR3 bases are TGTGCCAGCAGCCAAGCGGCGGGAGTAGGAGATACGCAGTATTTT.

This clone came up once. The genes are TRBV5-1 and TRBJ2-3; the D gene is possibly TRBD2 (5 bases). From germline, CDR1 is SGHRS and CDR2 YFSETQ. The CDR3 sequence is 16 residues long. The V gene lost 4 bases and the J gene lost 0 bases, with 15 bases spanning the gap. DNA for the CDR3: TGCGCCAGCAGCCCCTCTAGCTCAATTAGCACAGATACGCAGTATTTT. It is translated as CASSPSSSISTDTQYF. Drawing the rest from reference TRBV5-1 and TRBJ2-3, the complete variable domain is KAGVTQTPRYLIKTRGQQVTLSCSPISGHRSVSWYQQTPGQGLQFLFEYFSETQRNKGNFPGRFSGRQFSNSRSEMNVSTLELGDSALYLCASSPSSSISTDTQYFGPGTRLTVL.

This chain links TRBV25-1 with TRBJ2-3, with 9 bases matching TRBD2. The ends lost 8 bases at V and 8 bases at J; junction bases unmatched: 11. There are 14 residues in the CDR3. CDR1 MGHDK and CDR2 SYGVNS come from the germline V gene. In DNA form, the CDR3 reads TGTGCCAGCCTCCCTAGCGGGGACCCCGGTACGCAGTATTTT. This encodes CASLPSGDPGTQYF. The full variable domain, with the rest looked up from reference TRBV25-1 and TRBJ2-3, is EADIYQTPRYLVIGTGKKITLECSQTMGHDKMYWYQQDPGMELHLIHYSYGVNSTEKGDLSSESTVSRIRTEHFPLTLESARPSHTSQYLCASLPSGDPGTQYFGPGTRLTVL.

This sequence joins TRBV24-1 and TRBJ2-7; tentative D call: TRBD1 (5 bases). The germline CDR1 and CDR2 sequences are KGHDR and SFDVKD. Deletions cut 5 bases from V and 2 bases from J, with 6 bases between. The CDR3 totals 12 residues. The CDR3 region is CATSGGAYEQYF. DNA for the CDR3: TGTGCCACCAGTGGGGGCGCCTACGAGCAGTACTTC.

CDR3 sequence: CASSPGQGALDAFF. The CDR3 DNA follows: TGCGCCAGCAGCCCGGGACAGGGGGCTTTAGACGCTTTCTTT. The genes are TRBV5-1 and TRBJ1-1; 12 nucleotides match TRBD1. V shed 4 bases and J 11 bases; nucleotides not matched to a gene: 9. The CDR3 has 14 amino acids. Germline V gives CDR1 SGHRS, CDR2 YFSETQ.

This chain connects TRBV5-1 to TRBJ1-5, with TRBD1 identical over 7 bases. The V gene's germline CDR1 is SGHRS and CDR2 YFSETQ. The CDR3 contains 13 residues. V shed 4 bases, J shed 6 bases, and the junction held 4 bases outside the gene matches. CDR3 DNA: TGCGCCAGCAGCGAGCAGGGGGGTCAGCCCCAGCATTTT. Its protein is CASSEQGGQPQHF.

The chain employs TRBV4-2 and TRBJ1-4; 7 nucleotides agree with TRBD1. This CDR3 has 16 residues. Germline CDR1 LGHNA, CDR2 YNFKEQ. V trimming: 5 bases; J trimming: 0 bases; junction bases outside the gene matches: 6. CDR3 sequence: CASSSRGGPTNEKLFF. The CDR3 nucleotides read TGTGCCAGCAGCTCGCGAGGGGGCCCAACTAATGAAAAACTGTTTTTT.

The CDR3 region is CASARTSGPQETQYF. Written as DNA, the CDR3 is TGTGCCAGCGCAAGGACTAGCGGCCCCCAAGAGACCCAGTACTTC. The chain recombines TRBV25-1 with TRBJ2-5; 10 bases are a match to TRBD2. Trimming at V came to 8 bases and at J to 1 base, leaving 7 bases not matched to a gene. This CDR3 has 15 residues. Per the germline V gene, CDR1 is MGHDK and CDR2 is SYGVNS. Full variable domain (missing parts from reference TRBV25-1 and TRBJ2-5): EADIYQTPRYLVIGTGKKITLECSQTMGHDKMYWYQQDPGMELHLIHYSYGVNSTEKGDLSSESTVSRIRTEHFPLTLESARPSHTSQYLCASARTSGPQETQYFGPGTRLLVL.

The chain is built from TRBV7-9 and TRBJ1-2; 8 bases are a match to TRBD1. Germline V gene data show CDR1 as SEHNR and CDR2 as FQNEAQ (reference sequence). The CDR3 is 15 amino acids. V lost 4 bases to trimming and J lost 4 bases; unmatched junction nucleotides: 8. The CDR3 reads CASSSGDRGLYGYTF. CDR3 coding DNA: TGTGCCAGCAGCTCCGGCGACAGGGGTCTCTATGGCTACACCTTC.

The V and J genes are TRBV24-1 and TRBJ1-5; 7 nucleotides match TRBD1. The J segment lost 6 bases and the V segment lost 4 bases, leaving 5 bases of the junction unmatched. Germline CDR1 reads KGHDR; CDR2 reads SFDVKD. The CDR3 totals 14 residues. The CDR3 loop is CATSEGQGGQPQHF. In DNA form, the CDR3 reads TGTGCCACCAGTGAGGGGCAGGGGGGTCAGCCCCAGCATTTT.

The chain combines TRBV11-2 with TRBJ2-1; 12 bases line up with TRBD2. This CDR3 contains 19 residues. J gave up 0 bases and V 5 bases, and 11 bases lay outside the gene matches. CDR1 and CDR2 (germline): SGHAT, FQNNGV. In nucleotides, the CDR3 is TGTGCCAGCAGCGCATTCCCTAGCGGGGGGGAAGTCTCCTACAATGAGCAGTTCTTC. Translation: CASSAFPSGGEVSYNEQFF.

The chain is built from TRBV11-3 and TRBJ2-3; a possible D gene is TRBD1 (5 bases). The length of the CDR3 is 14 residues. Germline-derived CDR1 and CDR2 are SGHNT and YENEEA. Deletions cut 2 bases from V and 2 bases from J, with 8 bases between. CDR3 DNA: TGTGCCAGCAGCTTAAGCAGGGTCACAGATACGCAGTATTTT. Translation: CASSLSRVTDTQYF. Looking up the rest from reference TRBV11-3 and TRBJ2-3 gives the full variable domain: EAGVVQSPRYKIIEKKQPVAFWCNPISGHNTLYWYLQNLGQGPELLIRYENEEAVDDSQLPKDRFSAERLKGVDSTLKIQPAELGDSAVYLCASSLSRVTDTQYFGPGTRLTVL.

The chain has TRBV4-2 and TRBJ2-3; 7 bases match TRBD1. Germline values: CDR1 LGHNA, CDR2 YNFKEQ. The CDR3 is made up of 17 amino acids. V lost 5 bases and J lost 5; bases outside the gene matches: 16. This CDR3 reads CASSVSMVQGEGDTQYF. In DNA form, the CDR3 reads TGTGCCAGCAGCGTTTCGATGGTGCAGGGGGAAGGAGATACGCAGTATTTT.

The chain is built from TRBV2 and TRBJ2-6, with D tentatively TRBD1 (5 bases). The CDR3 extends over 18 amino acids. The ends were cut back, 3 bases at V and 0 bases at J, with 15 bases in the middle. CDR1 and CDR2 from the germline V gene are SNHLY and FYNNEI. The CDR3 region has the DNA TGTGCCAGCAGTGACCCGACAAGGGGCGTCTCTGGGGCCAACGTCCTGACTTTC. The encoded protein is CASSDPTRGVSGANVLTF.

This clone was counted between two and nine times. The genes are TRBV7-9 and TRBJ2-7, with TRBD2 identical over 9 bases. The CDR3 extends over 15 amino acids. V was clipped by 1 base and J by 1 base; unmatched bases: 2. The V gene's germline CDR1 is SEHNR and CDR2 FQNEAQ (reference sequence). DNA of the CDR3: TGTGCCAGCAGCTTAGGGACTAGCGTTTCCTACGAGCAGTACTTC. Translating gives CASSLGTSVSYEQYF.

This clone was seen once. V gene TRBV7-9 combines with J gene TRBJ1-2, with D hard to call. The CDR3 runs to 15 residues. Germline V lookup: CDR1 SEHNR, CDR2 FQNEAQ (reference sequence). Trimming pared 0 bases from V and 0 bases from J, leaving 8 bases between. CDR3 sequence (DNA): TGTGCCAGCAGCTTAGCGATGTCAGCTAACTATGGCTACACCTTC. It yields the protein CASSLAMSANYGYTF.

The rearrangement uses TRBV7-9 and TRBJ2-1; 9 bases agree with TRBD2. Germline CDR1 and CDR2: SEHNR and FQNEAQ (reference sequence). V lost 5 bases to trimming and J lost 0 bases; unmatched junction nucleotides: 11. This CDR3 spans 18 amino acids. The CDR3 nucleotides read TGTGCCAGCAGCCACCCGGGACTAGCCGCCTTCTCCTACAATGAGCAGTTCTTC. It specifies CASSHPGLAAFSYNEQFF.

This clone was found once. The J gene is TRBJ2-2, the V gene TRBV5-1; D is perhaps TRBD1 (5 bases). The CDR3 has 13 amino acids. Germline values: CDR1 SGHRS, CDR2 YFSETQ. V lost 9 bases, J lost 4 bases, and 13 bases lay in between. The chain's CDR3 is CATAQGSTGELFF. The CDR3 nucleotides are TGCGCCACCGCCCAGGGTTCCACCGGGGAGCTGTTTTTT.

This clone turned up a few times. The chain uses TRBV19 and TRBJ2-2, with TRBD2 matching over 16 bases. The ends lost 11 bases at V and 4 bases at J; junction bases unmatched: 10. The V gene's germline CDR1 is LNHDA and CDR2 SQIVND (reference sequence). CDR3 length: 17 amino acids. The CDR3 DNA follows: TGTGCCTCAAAGGGACTAGCGGGAGGGCATGGCACCGGGGAGCTGTTTTTT. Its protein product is CASKGLAGGHGTGELFF.

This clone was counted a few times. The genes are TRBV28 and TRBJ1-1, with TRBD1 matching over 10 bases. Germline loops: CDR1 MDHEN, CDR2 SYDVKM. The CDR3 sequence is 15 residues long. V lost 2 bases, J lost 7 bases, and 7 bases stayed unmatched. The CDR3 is CASSLAGQGDFEAFF. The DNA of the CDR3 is TGTGCCAGCAGTTTAGCTGGACAGGGGGATTTTGAAGCTTTCTTT. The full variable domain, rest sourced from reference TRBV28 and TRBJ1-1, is DVKVTQSSRYLVKRTGEKVFLECVQDMDHENMFWYRQDPGLGLRLIYFSYDVKMKEKGDIPEGYSVSREKKERFSLILESASTNQTSMYLCASSLAGQGDFEAFFGQGTRLTVV.

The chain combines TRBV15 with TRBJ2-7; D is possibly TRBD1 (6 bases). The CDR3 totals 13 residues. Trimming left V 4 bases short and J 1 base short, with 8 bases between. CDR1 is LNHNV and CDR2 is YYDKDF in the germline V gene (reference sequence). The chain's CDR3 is CATSNGQSYEQYF. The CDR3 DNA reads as TGTGCCACCAGCAATGGACAGTCCTACGAGCAGTACTTC.

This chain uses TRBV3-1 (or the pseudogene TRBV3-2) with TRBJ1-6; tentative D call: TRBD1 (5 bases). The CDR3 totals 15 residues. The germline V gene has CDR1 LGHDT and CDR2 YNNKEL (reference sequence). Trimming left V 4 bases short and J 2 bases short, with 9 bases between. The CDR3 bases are TGTGCCAGCAGCCCGGCGGACACCTATAATTCACCCCTCCACTTT. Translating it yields CASSPADTYNSPLHF.